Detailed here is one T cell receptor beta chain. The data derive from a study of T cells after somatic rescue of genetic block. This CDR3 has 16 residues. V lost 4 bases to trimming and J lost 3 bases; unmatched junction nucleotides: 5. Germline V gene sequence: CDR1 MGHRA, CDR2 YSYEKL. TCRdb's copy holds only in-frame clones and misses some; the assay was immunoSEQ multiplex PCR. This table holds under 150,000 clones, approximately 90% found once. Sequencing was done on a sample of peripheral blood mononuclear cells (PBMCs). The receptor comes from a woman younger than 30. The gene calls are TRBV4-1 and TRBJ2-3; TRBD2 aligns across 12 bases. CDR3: CASSPRLAGVTDTQYF. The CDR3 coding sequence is TGCGCCAGCAGCCCGAGACTAGCGGGGGTAACAGATACGCAGTATTTT.